The 3 T cell receptor beta chains given below trace back to one sample, sequenced in a study of shared clonotypes between healthy human individuals. TCRdb keeps only in-frame clones here, not all; method: immunoSEQ multiplex PCR. The sample holds hundreds of thousands of clones, around 79% seen once. The specimen sequenced was memory CD4+ T cells sorted from blood. Subset reported: CD45RA-negative fraction. These receptors were collected from a man aged 25 to 45 in good health.

This clone appeared a few times. Other nucleotide sequences in the sample specify the same CDR3. This sequence joins TRBV14 and TRBJ2-7; D remains unclear. The CDR3 consists of 13 residues. CDR1 and CDR2 (germline): SGHDN, FVKESK. Trimming cost V 1 base and J 5 bases, with 9 bases left between them. The CDR3 reads CASSQVLGNEQYF. CDR3 coding DNA: TGTGCCAGCAGCCAAGTCCTAGGCAACGAGCAGTACTTC.

This clone has more than one count but fewer than ten. V gene TRBV21-1 combines with J gene TRBJ2-3; the table gives TRBD1 as D, unverified against the DNA. TRBV21-1 is described as a pseudogene. The CDR3 spans 13 residues. CDR3 nucleotides: TGTGCCAGCCCCCAGGGAAGCACAGATACGCAGTATTTT. Its protein is CASPQGSTDTQYF.

CDR3 protein: CASTTPWRGNQPQHF. The CDR3, as DNA: TGTGCCAGCACCACCCCATGGAGGGGCAATCAGCCCCAGCATTTT. This rearrangement joins TRBV28 to TRBJ1-5, with D hard to call. Trimming removed 7 bases at V and 2 bases at J, with 15 bases between. Per germline, CDR1 MDHEN and CDR2 SYDVKM. The CDR3 covers 15 residues.